The clone carrying this TCR beta chain was seen a handful of times. Via MiXCR, TCRdb re-called the 5' RACE reads, giving one row per CDR3 protein. The data show 100,000 to 120,000 distinct CDR3 sequences, less than 14% seen once. The sample belongs to a study of spatial heterogeneity in lung cancer. As for the study in general: Follow-up PBMC specimens underwent sequencing when available; their median timing was about 2 years after resection.

The time point: blood at routine non-recurrence follow-up after resection. Trimming left V 0 bases short and J 4 bases short, with 13 bases between. The length of the CDR3 is 15 residues. The V gene's germline CDR1 is DFQATT and CDR2 SNEGSKA (reference sequence). The sequence was obtained from a female donor with early-stage non-small cell lung cancer. The rearrangement links TRBV20-1 to TRBJ1-3; D not certain. The input for sequencing was PBMCs, taken at follow-up. CDR3: CSAREGSTTGNTIYF. For the CDR3, the DNA is TGCAGTGCTAGAGAGGGCAGTACGACCGGAAACACCATATATTTT.